This passage covers 21 T cell receptor beta chains from one sample sequenced in a study of blood T cells in healthy people across ages. Primers used in a second PCR of roughly 6 to 12 cycles were a sample-barcoded 5' primer and a J-beta primer mix. Each CDR3 protein gets one entry after TCRdb re-called the 5' RACE reads with MiXCR. The sample lists over 500,000 distinct CDR3 sequences; over 25% were seen once. The data were also submitted as part of a second study, on T cells of mothers and their children.

Sequenced input: blood. These TCRs come from a boy under 10 years old in good health.

This clonotype was recorded a few times. The chain joins TRBV10-3 to TRBJ2-3, with 10 nucleotides matching TRBD1. Germline-derived CDR1 and CDR2 are ENHRY and SYGVKD. The V gene end was trimmed by 2 bases and the J gene end by 7 bases; junction bases not matched to a gene: 6. The CDR3 sequence is 15 residues long. The CDR3 loop reads CAISEGTGQGYTQYF. Here the CDR3 DNA reads TGTGCCATCAGTGAGGGGACGGGACAGGGGTATACGCAGTATTTT.

This clonotype was observed a handful of times. This chain links TRBV18 with TRBJ2-1, with a possible D match to TRBD2 (5 bases). CDR1 KGHSH and CDR2 LQKENI come from the germline V gene. Trimming removed 2 bases at V and 0 bases at J, with 14 bases between. This CDR3 is 17 amino acids long. This chain's CDR3 is CASSPRERRLSYNEQFF. Written as DNA, the CDR3 is TGTGCCAGCTCACCAAGGGAGCGGAGACTCTCCTACAATGAGCAGTTCTTC.

In its sample, this clonotype was seen a few times. This chain connects TRBV6-5 to TRBJ1-4; 7 bases agree with TRBD1. This CDR3 spans 12 amino acids. V lost 10 bases, J lost 9 bases, and 8 bases stayed unmatched. The germline V gene encodes CDR1 MNHEY and CDR2 SVGAGI. The CDR3: CATTGDFQKLFF. The CDR3 region has the DNA TGTGCCACCACAGGGGACTTCCAAAAACTGTTTTTT.

This chain connects TRBV12-3 or TRBV12-4 to TRBJ2-7; 15 bases are a match to TRBD2. V lost 3 bases and J lost 6; bases outside the gene matches: 6. This CDR3 spans 16 amino acids. The CDR3 reads CASSFGGLAGGGEQYF. In DNA form, the CDR3 reads TGTGCCAGCAGTTTCGGGGGACTAGCGGGAGGTGGCGAGCAGTACTTC.

This chain joins TRBV27 and TRBJ2-7; D is uncertain. Germline V gives CDR1 MNHEY, CDR2 SMNVEV (reference sequence). Trimming shortened V by 3 bases and J by 1 base, and 13 bases separated the two germline ends. The CDR3 extends over 15 amino acids. The CDR3 sequence: CASSFTGTLSYEQYF. The CDR3 nucleotides read TGTGCCAGCAGTTTTACGGGCACTTTATCCTACGAGCAGTACTTC.

The chain has TRBV2 and TRBJ2-1, with 15 bases matching TRBD2. The CDR3 consists of 16 residues. Germline V gene sequence: CDR1 SNHLY, CDR2 FYNNEI. V gave up 6 bases and J gave up 8 bases; unmatched junction bases: 8. CDR3 coding DNA: TGTGCCAGCAGCAGGACTAGCGGGAGGGCGATCCATGAGCAGTTCTTC. Translation gives CASSRTSGRAIHEQFF.

The chain carries TRBV30 and TRBJ2-5; D may match TRBD1 or TRBD2 (5 bases each). CDR1 is GTSNPN, CDR2 SVGIG, per germline (reference sequence). The germline V and J ends were trimmed by 3 bases and 7 bases, with 9 bases remaining between them. The CDR3 loop spans 11 amino acids. The CDR3 sequence is CAWSQRGTQYF. The CDR3 DNA reads TGTGCCTGGAGCCAGAGGGGGACCCAGTACTTC.

The genes are TRBV20-1 and TRBJ2-1, with a tentative D call TRBD2 (5 bases). The V end was cut by 5 bases, the J end by 3 bases, with 17 bases between. The CDR3 has 15 residues. The germline CDR1 and CDR2 sequences are DFQATT and SNEGSKA (reference sequence). CDR3 amino acids: CSAQDLAHGYNEQFF. For the CDR3, the DNA is TGCAGTGCTCAGGACCTAGCCCACGGCTACAATGAGCAGTTCTTC.

This clonotype has a handful of counts. This chain uses TRBV6-1 with TRBJ2-5; 9 bases fit TRBD1. With the DNA end fitting TRBJ2-7 better, the J assignment may be wrong. The CDR3 length is 14 residues. Germline CDR1 MNHNS, CDR2 SASEGT. CDR3 DNA: TGTGCCAGCAGTCGGGACAGGGTGACCTACGAGCAGTACTTC. Its translation: CASSRDRVTYEQYF.

The genes are TRBV12-3 or TRBV12-4 and TRBJ2-7; the D gene is possibly TRBD1 (6 bases). The CDR3 is made up of 16 amino acids. Trimming pared 6 bases from V and 1 base from J, leaving 19 bases between. The CDR3 reads CASSRTRTVGSYEQYF. Written as DNA, the CDR3 is TGTGCCAGCAGCAGGACGCGGACAGTCGGGTCCTACGAGCAGTACTTC.

This clonotype was observed a few times. The V call is TRBV29-1, the J call TRBJ1-1; the D is unclear. V lost 0 bases and J lost 9, with 20 bases in between. CDR1 and CDR2 (germline): SQVTM, ANQGSEA. The CDR3 spans 15 residues. CDR3 loop: CSVEDGFSAGAQAFF. The CDR3 coding sequence is TGCAGCGTTGAAGATGGGTTCTCGGCGGGCGCCCAAGCTTTCTTT.

This sequence joins TRBV7-2 and TRBJ1-4; TRBD1 aligns across 7 bases. Germline V gene lookup returns CDR1 SGHTA and CDR2 FQGNSA. J was trimmed by 6 bases and V by 1 base; bases with no gene match: 5. There are 15 residues in the CDR3. In nucleotides, the CDR3 is TGTGCCAGCAGCTTAGGAAAGGGGGCACATGAAAAACTGTTTTTT. Its protein product is CASSLGKGAHEKLFF.

V and J are TRBV19 and TRBJ2-1, with TRBD2 as a possible D gene (6 bases). V was pared by 1 base and J by 5 bases, with 9 bases between. Germline V gives CDR1 LNHDA, CDR2 SQIVND (reference sequence). The CDR3 totals 14 residues. The DNA for the CDR3 is TGTGCCAGTAGTATAGCGGGAGCAAACAATGAGCAGTTCTTC. Its protein product is CASSIAGANNEQFF.

This clonotype was seen only a few times. A read error may produce the germline difference seen at one junction end. V gene TRBV4-1 combines with J gene TRBJ2-5; D is undetermined. The DNA end favors TRBJ2-1, so the J call may be wrong. Germline values: CDR1 MGHRA, CDR2 YSYEKL. There are 13 residues in the CDR3. CDR3 region: CASGQDQPGEQFF. The CDR3 DNA reads as TGCGCCAGCGGCCAAGATCAACCGGGTGAGCAGTTCTTC.

The chain couples TRBV7-6 to TRBJ2-5; unclear D gene. Germline V CDR1 and CDR2: SGHVS, FNYEAQ. There are 12 residues in the CDR3. V lost 5 bases to trimming and J lost 11 bases, with 15 bases between them. CDR3 amino acids: CASSGIIGEQYF. DNA of the CDR3: TGTGCCAGCAGCGGGATCATAGGAGAGCAGTACTTC.

The genes are TRBV6-5 and TRBJ2-1; 7 nucleotides line up with TRBD2. V was clipped by 5 bases and J by 3 bases; unmatched bases: 7. This CDR3 contains 15 residues. The germline V gene encodes CDR1 MNHEY and CDR2 SVGAGI. The DNA of the CDR3 is TGTGCCAGCAGTGAGCTAGCGGAGGACTACAATGAGCAGTTCTTC. Encoded protein: CASSELAEDYNEQFF.

This clonotype turned up a few times. This chain links TRBV14 with TRBJ2-3; no clear D gene. The CDR3 has 15 amino acids. Between the trimmed V and J ends, which lost 1 base and 0 bases, there was a span of 8 bases. Germline values: CDR1 SGHDN, CDR2 FVKESK. The DNA for the CDR3 is TGTGCCAGCAGCCAAGTATCTCTAAGCACAGATACGCAGTATTTT. It codes for CASSQVSLSTDTQYF.

The chain couples TRBV20-1 to TRBJ2-5, with 8 nucleotides matching TRBD2. Germline V CDR1 and CDR2: DFQATT, SNEGSKA (reference sequence). This CDR3 comprises 14 residues. J lost 6 bases, V lost 1 base, and 7 bases had no gene match. CDR3 region: CSARAPSGSQTQYF. CDR3 sequence (DNA): TGCAGTGCTAGAGCCCCGAGCGGGAGTCAGACCCAGTACTTC.

The gene calls are TRBV6-5 and TRBJ2-1; 15 nucleotides agree with TRBD2. The V and J ends lost 4 bases and 10 bases, in that order; junction bases with no gene match: 5. This CDR3 spans 15 amino acids. Germline V gene lookup returns CDR1 MNHEY and CDR2 SVGAGI. DNA of the CDR3: TGTGCCAGCAGTTGGACTAGCGGGGGGGCCAAAGAGCAGTTCTTC. The encoded protein is CASSWTSGGAKEQFF.

This clonotype has a single count. The chain joins TRBV20-1 to TRBJ2-5; maybe TRBD2 (5 bases). The germline V gene encodes CDR1 DFQATT and CDR2 SNEGSKA (reference sequence). The CDR3 covers 13 residues. V was trimmed by 5 bases and J by 0 bases, leaving 10 bases between them. The DNA for the CDR3 is TGCAGTGCTGGCGGGCTGTACCAAGAGACCCAGTACTTC. Translation gives CSAGGLYQETQYF.

The table lists this clonotype with a few counts. This chain links TRBV6-5 with TRBJ2-2; D assignment may be TRBD1 or TRBD2 (5 bases each). CDR3 size: 13 residues. Germline lookup yields CDR1 MNHEY and CDR2 SVGAGI. The V end was cut by 8 bases, the J end by 3 bases, with 10 bases between. The CDR3 DNA reads TGTGCCAGCCAAAGAGGGGACACCGGGGAGCTGTTTTTT. It yields the protein CASQRGDTGELFF.